This T cell receptor beta chain was profiled in a study of Tregs in tolerant kidney transplant recipients. Comment on this clone: Its antigen is unidentified.

Points from the study as a whole: Findings come from small patient numbers and require larger validation. Tolerant patients' donor-specific Tregs expanded beyond overall Tregs, suggesting antigen-driven growth. No direct test of biological reproducibility was done here.

Profiling relied on immunoSEQ multiplex PCR, and the TCRdb table lists in-frame clones only, not all of them. Its clone listing holds tens of thousands of clones. Related graft donors supplied nonmyeloablative bone marrow transplants, and mixed chimerism was transient. This receptor was obtained from a human patient who received a combined kidney and bone marrow transplant. Some T cells may be graft donor cells. The sequenced sample was CD4+ T cells from blood (PBMCs), obtained 24 months after the transplant.

The sequenced CDR3 bases are TGCAGTGCCCCGAGGCCCAGCGGTAGCCAAGAGACC. Protein: CSAPRPSGSQET. In full, the CDR3 reads CSAPRPSGSQETQYF. J is TRBJ2-5 and V is TRBV20-1, with a possible D match to TRBD2 (5 bases). Sequencing ends 3 residues short of the CDR3 end; the germline J gene provides the rest. CDR3 length equals 15 residues. Trimming took 6 bases from V and 1 from J, leaving 18 bases between them. Looked up from germline, CDR1 is DFQATT and CDR2 is SNEGSKA (reference sequence).